The clone carrying this T cell receptor (beta chain) came up many times. Its antigen is as yet unknown. These data are taken from a study of T cells in Graves' hyperthyroidism and ophthalmopathy. Using RNA transcripts as the source, TCR beta CDR3 regions were amplified. The TCR CDR3 first-round RT-PCR relied on the HTBI primer set. TCRdb ran MiXCR on the multiplex PCR reads and lists one entry per CDR3 protein. The sample yields about 410,000 distinct CDR3 sequences, roughly 15% seen once. Trimming cost V 4 bases and J 6 bases; bases outside gene matches: 5. The CDR3 has 13 amino acids. Germline loops: CDR1 SNHLY, CDR2 FYNNEI. Notes on the study in general: Blood also held most thyroid clonotypes expanded beyond 0.001.

Among ophthalmopathy patients, the Clinical Activity Score reached at least 3, the NOSPECS grade reached at least 4, and duration remained under 3 months. The chain carries TRBV2 and TRBJ1-1; 7 bases align to TRBD1. The TCR sequence derives from a man between 18 and 35 years old with Graves' ophthalmopathy. Sequencing was performed on blood. CDR3 DNA sequence: TGTGCCAGCAGTGGACAGGGCCTCGCTGAAGCTTTCTTT. This encodes CASSGQGLAEAFF.